This entry concerns a single T cell receptor beta chain. Its specificity is unknown. This sample is drawn from a study of cytomegalovirus exposure and HLA in healthy donors. Study details: In an earlier analysis, 117 million unique TCR beta sequences were found from 150 million to 200 million T cells. Most donors, around 81% of over 300 genotyped, fell in the Caucasian-associated ancestry cluster.

Regarding the study as a whole: Beyond CMV serostatus, there was no information to go on about immune exposure. Reported performance of the classifier showed diagnosis of cytomegalovirus status with high specificity and sensitivity.

This CDR3 region has 18 residues. J lost 0 bases, V lost 3 bases, and 7 bases had no gene match. Germline CDR1 reads SGDLS; CDR2 reads YYNGEE. The PCR employed 60 Vbeta primers together with 13 Jbeta primers. Repertoires were generated with immunoSEQ multiplex PCR, while TCRdb's copy carries only in-frame clones and drops some. Of tens of thousands of clones in the sample, about 53% were seen once. The TCR sequence derives from a woman aged 35 to 49 in good health and CMV-seropositive. V usage is TRBV9 and J usage is TRBJ1-4, with TRBD1 matching 11 bases. The sequenced sample consisted of PBMCs. CDR3 sequence: CASSAGTGGMPTNEKLFF. The CDR3 nucleotides read TGTGCCAGCAGCGCCGGGACAGGGGGTATGCCAACTAATGAAAAACTGTTTTTT.